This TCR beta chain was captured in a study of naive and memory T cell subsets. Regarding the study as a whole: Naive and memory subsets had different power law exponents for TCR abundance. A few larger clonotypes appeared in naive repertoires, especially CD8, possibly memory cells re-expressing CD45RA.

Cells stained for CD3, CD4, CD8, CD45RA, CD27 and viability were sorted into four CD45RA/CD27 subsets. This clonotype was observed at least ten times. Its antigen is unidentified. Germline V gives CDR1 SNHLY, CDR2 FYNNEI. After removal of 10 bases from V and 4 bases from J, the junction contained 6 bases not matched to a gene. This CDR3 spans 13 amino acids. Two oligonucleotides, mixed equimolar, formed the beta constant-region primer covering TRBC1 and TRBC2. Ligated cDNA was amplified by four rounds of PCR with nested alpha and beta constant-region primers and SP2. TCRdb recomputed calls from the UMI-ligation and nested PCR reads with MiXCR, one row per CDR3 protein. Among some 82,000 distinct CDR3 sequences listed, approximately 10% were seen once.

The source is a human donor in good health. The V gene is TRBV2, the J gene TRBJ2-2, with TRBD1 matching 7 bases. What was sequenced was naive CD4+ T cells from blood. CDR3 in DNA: TGTGCCAAATCGGGACAGCCCACCGGGGAGCTGTTTTTT. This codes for CAKSGQPTGELFF.